The 26 T cell receptor beta chains presented below share a single source sample, sequenced in a study of T cell responses to AZD1222 COVID-19 vaccine. Libraries were prepared by immunoSEQ multiplex PCR; TCRdb keeps only in-frame clonotypes and omits some of them. Counted here are roughly 150,000 clones, 70% to 90% occurring once; the ten biggest clones make up 4.7%. The sequenced sample was peripheral blood, obtained on day 0 of AZD1222 vaccination. The receptor source for this set is an adult in good health.

In nucleotides, the CDR3 is TGTGCCAGCTCACCCGAAATTAAGACGAACACTGAAGCTTTCTTT. It yields the protein CASSPEIKTNTEAFF. V gene TRBV18 combines with J gene TRBJ1-1; D unclear. V was shortened by 3 bases and J by 1 base, with 12 bases between the two germline ends. The CDR3 runs 15 residues. Germline CDR1 is KGHSH and CDR2 is LQKENI.

The chain couples TRBV6-5 to TRBJ1-5, with D possibly matching TRBD1 (5 bases). CDR1 and CDR2 from the germline V gene are MNHEY and SVGAGI. The CDR3 is 13 amino acids. Trimming removed 5 bases at V and 4 bases at J, with 9 bases between. Here the CDR3 DNA reads TGTGCCAGCAGTACCCAGGGAAATCAGCCCCAGCATTTT. It codes for CASSTQGNQPQHF.

In DNA, the CDR3 is TGTGCCAGCAGGCCTCTTAACCTGGGGCAGAAAGAGACCCAGTACTTC. Protein product: CASRPLNLGQKETQYF. This chain connects TRBV5-4 to TRBJ2-5, with D maybe TRBD1 (5 bases). The CDR3 contains 16 residues. Germline loops: CDR1 SGHNT, CDR2 YYREEE (reference sequence). Trimming took 5 bases from V and 3 from J, leaving 20 bases between them.

This clone occurred once. V usage is TRBV6-5 and J usage is TRBJ2-1; the match to TRBD2 covers 8 bases. Trimming at V came to 2 bases and at J to 10 bases, leaving 10 bases not matched to a gene. In germline, CDR1 is MNHEY, CDR2 SVGAGI. This CDR3 has 15 amino acids. The CDR3: CASSYQPGLAYEQFF. CDR3 bases: TGTGCCAGCAGTTACCAACCCGGACTAGCCTACGAGCAGTTCTTC.

This sequence joins TRBV28 and TRBJ1-6; D is possibly TRBD1 (6 bases). V lost 6 bases and J 7 bases, leaving 13 bases between the germline ends. The CDR3 covers 14 residues. Germline loops: CDR1 MDHEN, CDR2 SYDVKM. The CDR3 nucleotides read TGTGCCAGCAGGGGGGGCCAGAACAATTCACCCCTCCACTTT. It codes for CASRGGQNNSPLHF.

The gene calls are TRBV18 and TRBJ2-7, with 9 bases aligning to TRBD1. V dropped 3 bases and J dropped 7; count of bases not matched to a gene: 10. The CDR3 is made up of 15 amino acids. Germline V gene lookup returns CDR1 KGHSH and CDR2 LQKENI. CDR3 protein: CASSPAGTGLGEQYF. CDR3 nucleotides: TGTGCCAGCTCACCCGCCGGGACAGGGTTGGGGGAGCAGTACTTC.

The rearrangement uses TRBV19 and TRBJ2-7, with D possibly TRBD2 on 6 matching bases. This CDR3 spans 15 amino acids. The V end lost 4 bases, the J end lost 2 bases, and 15 bases lay between the germline ends. CDR1 is LNHDA and CDR2 is SQIVND in the germline V gene (reference sequence). In DNA form, the CDR3 reads TGTGCCAGTAGTAACCCTGCGGGGTATACCTACGAGCAGTACTTC. Protein: CASSNPAGYTYEQYF.

The chain joins TRBV28 to TRBJ2-1; 10 nucleotides align to TRBD2. The CDR3 runs 14 residues. The germline CDR1 and CDR2 sequences are MDHEN and SYDVKM. The J segment lost 8 bases and the V segment lost 3 bases, leaving 4 bases of the junction unmatched. The CDR3 loop reads CASSFRLAGDEQFF. The CDR3 bases are TGTGCCAGCAGTTTTCGTCTAGCGGGAGATGAGCAGTTCTTC. The whole variable domain, remainder taken from reference TRBV28 and TRBJ2-1, is DVKVTQSSRYLVKRTGEKVFLECVQDMDHENMFWYRQDPGLGLRLIYFSYDVKMKEKGDIPEGYSVSREKKERFSLILESASTNQTSMYLCASSFRLAGDEQFFGPGTRLTVL.

The chain combines TRBV6-4 with TRBJ2-3, with TRBD2 identical over 14 bases. CDR3 length: 16 residues. Germline CDR1 MRHNA, CDR2 SNTAGT. V lost 0 bases to trimming and J lost 6 bases; unmatched junction nucleotides: 2. This CDR3 reads CASSDSTSGGADTQYF. The CDR3 region has the DNA TGTGCCAGCAGTGACTCGACTAGCGGGGGGGCCGATACGCAGTATTTT.

The V gene is TRBV27, the J gene TRBJ1-2; possible D gene TRBD1, 6 bases. Trimming shortened V by 1 base and J by 2 bases, and 14 bases separated the two germline ends. In germline, CDR1 is MNHEY, CDR2 SMNVEV (reference sequence). The CDR3 contains 16 residues. This chain's CDR3 is CASSLFGTQGNYGYTF. CDR3 nucleotide sequence: TGTGCCAGCAGTTTATTCGGGACGCAGGGGAACTATGGCTACACCTTC.

The rearrangement joins TRBV5-1 to TRBJ1-1; 7 bases fit TRBD1. Germline lookup yields CDR1 SGHRS and CDR2 YFSETQ. The V gene end was trimmed by 1 base and the J gene end by 4 bases; junction bases not matched to a gene: 1. This CDR3 has 13 amino acids. This CDR3 is CASSLSGGTEAFF. Written as DNA, the CDR3 is TGCGCCAGCAGCTTGTCAGGGGGCACTGAAGCTTTCTTT.

J is TRBJ2-1 and V is TRBV7-3, with a tentative D call TRBD2 (5 bases). This CDR3 has 14 residues. The germline gives CDR1 SGHTA, CDR2 FQGTGA. V was trimmed by 3 bases and J by 6 bases, leaving 12 bases between them. CDR3 in DNA: TGTGCCAGCAGCTTCCCGGGATCGGGCAATGAGCAGTTCTTC. It encodes CASSFPGSGNEQFF.

This chain connects TRBV19 to TRBJ2-1, with a possible D match to TRBD2 (6 bases). Looked up from germline, CDR1 is LNHDA and CDR2 is SQIVND (reference sequence). This CDR3 region has 15 residues. The V end was cut by 5 bases, the J end by 1 base, with 12 bases between. CDR3 amino acids: CASSLAAGSYNEQFF. The CDR3 DNA follows: TGTGCCAGTAGTTTGGCAGCGGGTTCCTACAATGAGCAGTTCTTC.

The chain uses TRBV6-5 and TRBJ2-2; 9 bases align to TRBD1. From germline, CDR1 is MNHEY and CDR2 SVGAGI. V was pared by 10 bases and J by 5 bases, with 11 bases of the junction left unmatched. This CDR3 has 15 amino acids. CDR3: CATLSGTGRTGELFF. As DNA, the CDR3 is TGTGCCACTTTGTCCGGGACAGGGAGGACCGGGGAGCTGTTTTTT.

The V gene is TRBV29-1, the J gene TRBJ2-5; TRBD1 is a possible D gene (5 bases). Per the germline V gene, CDR1 is SQVTM and CDR2 is ANQGSEA. With 5 bases removed from V and 7 bases from J, the gap between germline ends came to 17 bases. This CDR3 region has 13 residues. CDR3 sequence (DNA): TGCAGCGTTCAGCTAGGGGCCCCGGGGACCCAGTACTTC. Encoded protein: CSVQLGAPGTQYF. The full variable domain, in which reference TRBV29-1 and TRBJ2-5 provide the parts outside the CDR3, is SAVISQKPSRDICQRGTSLTIQCQVDSQVTMMFWYRQQPGQSLTLIATANQGSEATYESGFVIDKFPISRPNLTFSTLTVSNMSPEDSSIYLCSVQLGAPGTQYFGPGTRLLVL.

The V call is TRBV28, the J call TRBJ2-7, with 8 bases identical to TRBD2. The V segment lost 6 bases and the J segment 4 bases; nucleotides outside the gene matches: 14. Per the germline V gene, CDR1 is MDHEN and CDR2 is SYDVKM. This CDR3 is built from 16 residues. CDR3 in amino acids: CASRALTSEHLYEQYF. CDR3 coding DNA: TGTGCCAGCAGAGCCCTGACTAGCGAACACTTATACGAGCAGTACTTC.

The CDR3 loop is CAWWAGELFF. For the CDR3, the DNA is TGTGCCTGGTGGGCCGGGGAGCTGTTTTTT. The chain links TRBV30 to TRBJ2-2; D is ambiguous. This CDR3 has 10 amino acids. Trimming removed 5 bases at V and 6 bases at J, with 4 bases between. The germline V gene has CDR1 GTSNPN and CDR2 SVGIG (reference sequence).

This rearrangement joins TRBV9 to TRBJ1-2, with 10 bases matching TRBD1. The germline gives CDR1 SGDLS, CDR2 YYNGEE. V lost 2 bases to trimming and J lost 8 bases; unmatched junction nucleotides: 3. This CDR3 is 13 amino acids long. CDR3 bases: TGTGCCAGCAGCGTCGGGACAGGGGTAGGCTACACCTTC. This gives the protein CASSVGTGVGYTF.

The chain links TRBV18 to TRBJ1-6; 8 positions match TRBD1. The CDR3 spans 14 residues. Germline values: CDR1 KGHSH, CDR2 LQKENI. V lost 6 bases to trimming and J lost 8 bases; unmatched junction nucleotides: 6. The chain's CDR3 is CASSPGTGDSPLHF. The CDR3 region has the DNA TGTGCCAGCTCGCCGGGGACAGGTGATTCACCCCTCCACTTT.

The V call is TRBV13, the J call TRBJ2-1, with no clear D. With 2 bases removed from V and 0 bases from J, the gap between germline ends came to 8 bases. Germline loops: CDR1 PRHDT, CDR2 FYEKMQ (reference sequence). The CDR3 sequence is 15 residues long. The CDR3 DNA is TGTGCCAGCAGCTTACAACTACACTCCTACAATGAGCAGTTCTTC. Encoded protein: CASSLQLHSYNEQFF.

The gene calls are TRBV6-5 and TRBJ2-3; 10 nucleotides align to TRBD2. The junction had 5 bases not matched to a gene; V was cut back by 6 bases and J by 5 bases. Per germline, CDR1 MNHEY and CDR2 SVGAGI. The CDR3 sequence is 14 residues long. The CDR3 DNA sequence: TGTGCCAGCAGACCTAGCGGGAGTATAGATACGCAGTATTTT. It encodes CASRPSGSIDTQYF.

The V gene is TRBV7-2, the J gene TRBJ2-2; 7 bases align to TRBD2. The CDR3 is 16 amino acids. Germline-derived CDR1 and CDR2 are SGHTA and FQGNSA. Trimming took 5 bases from V and 2 from J; bases not matched to a gene: 8. CDR3 in DNA: TGTGCCAGCAGCCCCCCGGGGGGAATCAACACCGGGGAGCTGTTTTTT. Protein: CASSPPGGINTGELFF. The full variable domain, rest sourced from reference TRBV7-2 and TRBJ2-2, is GAGVSQSPSNKVTEKGKDVELRCDPISGHTALYWYRQSLGQGLEFLIYFQGNSAPDKSGLPSDRFSAERTGGSVSTLTIQRTQQEDSAVYLCASSPPGGINTGELFFGEGSRLTVL.

The V gene is TRBV29-1, the J gene TRBJ2-3; 9 positions match TRBD2. This CDR3 has 14 amino acids. V lost 4 bases to trimming and J lost 2 bases; unmatched junction nucleotides: 4. Germline values: CDR1 SQVTM, CDR2 ANQGSEA. The CDR3 bases are TGCAGCGTTGGAGCGGGAGGCCCCACAGATACGCAGTATTTT. Protein product: CSVGAGGPTDTQYF.

This chain links TRBV2 with TRBJ2-5; D might be TRBD2 (7 bases). V lost 3 bases to trimming and J lost 1 base, with 12 bases between them. The CDR3 runs 15 residues. The germline V gene encodes CDR1 SNHLY and CDR2 FYNNEI. This CDR3 reads CASSDVGGAQETQYF. CDR3 coding DNA: TGTGCCAGCAGTGATGTGGGGGGGGCCCAAGAGACCCAGTACTTC.

The chain is built from TRBV6-5 and TRBJ1-2, with a tentative D call TRBD1 (5 bases). V lost 2 bases to trimming and J lost 3 bases, with 16 bases between them. The V gene's germline CDR1 is MNHEY and CDR2 SVGAGI. This CDR3 contains 16 residues. The CDR3 DNA reads as TGTGCCAGCAGTTACGGGGCGAGCCTCCTCGACTATGGCTACACCTTC. This codes for CASSYGASLLDYGYTF.

The chain employs TRBV19 and TRBJ1-5; no clear D. CDR1 is LNHDA, CDR2 SQIVND, per germline (reference sequence). The V gene lost 0 bases and the J gene lost 7 bases, with 7 bases spanning the gap. The CDR3 is 13 residues long. CDR3 in DNA: TGTGCCAGTAGTATAGATCCCGGGCAGCCCCAGCATTTT. It encodes CASSIDPGQPQHF.